This T cell receptor (beta chain) was sequenced during a study of OX40 agonist ivuxolimab in advanced cancers. The overall study: Earlier anti-PD-1, anti-PD-L1 or anti-CTLA-4 therapy was permitted; over 35% had received some.

The table came from immunoSEQ multiplex PCR; TCRdb's copy has only in-frame clones and leaves some out. Counted here are some 84,000 clones, about 91% occurring once; the ten biggest clones make up roughly 0.2%. With regard to this clone: Its antigen remains unidentified.

Study-level findings and limits: Antigen specificity of clonally expanded peripheral T cells was not established. Expanded clones were, on average, more numerous in CD8+ T cells than in CD4+.

Germline values: CDR1 SGHRS, CDR2 YFSETQ. V gave up 0 bases and J gave up 8 bases, with 17 bases separating them. The CDR3 is 15 residues long. The TCR originated in an adult with an advanced solid tumor such as melanoma, head and neck, liver or kidney cancer. The sample was CD4+ or CD8+ T cells sorted from blood, taken in a trial of the OX40 agonist ivuxolimab. The rearrangement uses TRBV5-1 and TRBJ1-2; D is possibly TRBD1 (5 bases). The CDR3 reads CASSLGGQQTRGYTF. For the CDR3, the DNA is TGCGCCAGCAGCTTGGGGGGCCAGCAGACGAGGGGCTACACCTTC.